The 22 T cell receptor beta chains below all came from one sample that was sequenced in a study of cytomegalovirus exposure and HLA in healthy donors. PCR used 60 Vbeta primers and 13 Jbeta primers. Assay: immunoSEQ multiplex PCR; the TCRdb copy retains only in-frame clones and omits some. This sample has around 97,000 clones, with around 10% found just once. The sequenced material came from PBMCs. These receptors came from a man aged 45 to 65 in good health and CMV-seropositive.

The chain links TRBV5-3 to TRBJ1-5, with TRBD1 identical over 7 bases. TRBV5-3 is assigned to the ORF class and has an uncertain function. Trimming removed 5 bases from V and 2 bases from J; junction bases left unmatched: 10. There are 16 residues in the CDR3. The CDR3 sequence is CARRCVGRGGNQPQHF. The CDR3 DNA reads as TGTGCCAGAAGATGTGTGGGCAGGGGGGGCAATCAGCCCCAGCATTTT.

There are a few counts of this clone. CDR3 loop: CASSPRTPGGGNTIYF. For the CDR3, the DNA is TGTGCCAGCAGCCCACGGACCCCCGGGGGGGGAAACACCATATATTTT. The J gene is TRBJ1-3, the V gene TRBV7-6, with D possibly TRBD1 on 5 matching bases. Germline lookup yields CDR1 SGHVS and CDR2 FNYEAQ. This CDR3 spans 16 amino acids. V lost 5 bases and J lost 4, with 18 bases in between.

This clone was detected only a few times. The chain is built from TRBV5-6 and TRBJ1-3; weak D call: TRBD1 (5 bases). The CDR3 is 16 amino acids. Trimming took off 3 bases at V and 3 bases at J, with 16 bases between the two ends. Germline assignment: CDR1 SGHDT and CDR2 YYEEEE. The CDR3 DNA reads TGTGCCAGCAGCTCCCCGCGTCGACAGATTGGAAACACCATATATTTT. Translated, it gives CASSSPRRQIGNTIYF.

This clone appeared once. The chain combines TRBV28 with TRBJ2-3, with D perhaps TRBD1 (5 bases). The ends were cut back, 3 bases at V and 5 bases at J, with 12 bases in the middle. Germline V gives CDR1 MDHEN, CDR2 SYDVKM. The CDR3 sequence is 14 residues long. CDR3 loop: CASSFGASKDTQYF. CDR3 nucleotide sequence: TGTGCCAGCAGTTTTGGGGCATCGAAAGATACGCAGTATTTT.

This clone was detected only a few times. The chain uses TRBV28 and TRBJ2-7, with 14 bases aligning to TRBD2. The CDR3 has 19 residues. CDR1 and CDR2 from the germline V gene are MDHEN and SYDVKM. V trimming: 2 bases; J trimming: 6 bases; junction bases outside the gene matches: 15. CDR3 region: CASSLRYLTSGRAPLEQYF. For the CDR3, the DNA is TGTGCCAGCAGTTTAAGGTACTTGACTAGCGGGAGGGCCCCTCTCGAGCAGTACTTC.

The V call is TRBV7-3, the J call TRBJ2-5, with TRBD2 matching over 9 bases. Losses at the gene ends were 2 bases for V and 5 bases for J; bases not matched to a gene: 12. The CDR3 consists of 17 residues. Germline V lookup: CDR1 SGHTA, CDR2 FQGTGA. CDR3 in DNA: TGTGCCAGCAGCTTAGGTTATAGCGGGAGCTCCCAGGAGACCCAGTACTTC. Amino acid sequence: CASSLGYSGSSQETQYF.

In its sample, this clone was seen a few times. This chain uses TRBV5-6 with TRBJ2-2, with D possibly TRBD1 on 6 matching bases. This CDR3 spans 15 amino acids. V was shortened by 4 bases and J by 6 bases, with 16 bases between the two germline ends. In germline, CDR1 is SGHDT, CDR2 YYEEEE. The CDR3 DNA reads TGTGCCAGCAGCCTGACAGGATGGTCGGCCGGGGAGCTGTTTTTT. Encoded protein: CASSLTGWSAGELFF.

This clone was picked up a small number of times. The chain is built from TRBV10-3 and TRBJ2-5, with TRBD1 identical over 8 bases. The DNA end lines up better with TRBJ2-7; the J call may be wrong. This CDR3 region has 15 residues. The germline V gene encodes CDR1 ENHRY and CDR2 SYGVKD. The CDR3 reads CAIRSSGGAIYEQYF. In DNA, the CDR3 is TGTGCCATCAGGTCTTCAGGGGGCGCAATCTACGAGCAGTACTTC.

J is TRBJ2-3 and V is TRBV11-1, with a possible D match to TRBD2 (5 bases). Germline CDR1 is SGHAT and CDR2 is FQDESV (reference sequence). This CDR3 spans 16 amino acids. V lost 6 bases to trimming and J lost 0 bases, with 16 bases between them. The CDR3 DNA reads as TGTGCCAGCAGTCTAGAGGGTGGGATTAGCACAGATACGCAGTATTTT. Translation: CASSLEGGISTDTQYF.

The table lists this clone with a few counts. This chain links TRBV4-2 with TRBJ1-3, with TRBD1 matching over 7 bases. CDR1 is LGHNA, CDR2 YNFKEQ, per germline. With 0 bases clipped from V and 0 bases from J, the junction kept 2 bases outside the gene matches. This CDR3 has 16 amino acids. DNA for the CDR3: TGTGCCAGCAGCCAAGATGACAGGGTCTCTGGAAACACCATATATTTT. It specifies CASSQDDRVSGNTIYF.

This clone came up a few times. The V gene is TRBV20-1, the J gene TRBJ1-2; unclear D gene. This CDR3 has 11 residues. The V gene's germline CDR1 is DFQATT and CDR2 SNEGSKA (reference sequence). V was pared by 0 bases and J by 13 bases, with 12 bases between. Here the CDR3 reads CSAREGGIGTF. Here the CDR3 DNA reads TGCAGTGCTAGAGAAGGCGGGATTGGCACCTTC.

J is TRBJ2-2 and V is TRBV23-1; the match to TRBD1 covers 12 bases. TRBV23-1 is annotated as an ORF whose role is uncertain. V shed 0 bases and J 2 bases; nucleotides not matched to a gene: 13. This CDR3 comprises 21 residues. This CDR3 reads CASSQSPGQGARIVNTGELFF. The CDR3 bases are TGCGCCAGCAGTCAATCCCCGGGACAGGGGGCACGGATCGTAAACACCGGGGAGCTGTTTTTT.

The chain couples TRBV18 to TRBJ1-1; TRBD1 matches at 7 bases. The CDR3 sequence is 15 residues long. The ends lost 3 bases at V and 6 bases at J; junction bases unmatched: 10. Germline CDR1 and CDR2: KGHSH and LQKENI. This CDR3 is CASSPKTGSRSEAFF. CDR3 nucleotides: TGTGCCAGCTCACCTAAGACAGGGAGCCGGTCTGAAGCTTTCTTT.

The chain couples TRBV27 to TRBJ1-5; D may be TRBD1 (6 bases). The CDR3 totals 14 residues. Germline CDR1 MNHEY, CDR2 SMNVEV (reference sequence). The V and J ends lost 2 bases and 6 bases respectively, with 11 bases between them. The CDR3 protein is CASSLRRGGQPQHF. In DNA, the CDR3 is TGTGCCAGCAGTTTAAGGAGAGGGGGTCAGCCCCAGCATTTT.

V and J are TRBV11-2 and TRBJ2-1; no clear D gene. Germline V gives CDR1 SGHAT, CDR2 FQNNGV. The CDR3 length is 17 residues. Trimming removed 0 bases at V and 0 bases at J, with 12 bases between. CDR3 nucleotides: TGTGCCAGCAGCTTAGAGGTCCGACAAAGCTCCTACAATGAGCAGTTCTTC. It yields the protein CASSLEVRQSSYNEQFF. Together with reference TRBV11-2 and TRBJ2-1, the CDR3 gives the full variable domain: EAGVAQSPRYKIIEKRQSVAFWCNPISGHATLYWYQQILGQGPKLLIQFQNNGVVDDSQLPKDRFSAERLKGVDSTLKIQPAKLEDSAVYLCASSLEVRQSSYNEQFFGPGTRLTVL.

The chain has TRBV30 and TRBJ2-7, with D tentatively TRBD2 (6 bases). Germline V lookup: CDR1 GTSNPN, CDR2 SVGIG (reference sequence). This CDR3 is 14 amino acids long. The V gene lost 5 bases and the J gene lost 0 bases, with 14 bases spanning the gap. The CDR3 bases are TGTGCCTGGGACGGAGCGGGCAGCTCCTACGAGCAGTACTTC. Its protein product is CAWDGAGSSYEQYF.

This clone came up a few times. V usage is TRBV9 and J usage is TRBJ2-2, with 9 bases matching TRBD1. Germline CDR1 reads SGDLS; CDR2 reads YYNGEE. V trimming: 0 bases; J trimming: 1 base; junction bases outside the gene matches: 1. This CDR3 spans 16 amino acids. The CDR3 DNA is TGTGCCAGCAGCGTAGCGGGACAGGGGAACACCGGGGAGCTGTTTTTT. Encoded protein: CASSVAGQGNTGELFF. Looking up the rest from reference TRBV9 and TRBJ2-2 gives the full variable domain: DSGVTQTPKHLITATGQRVTLRCSPRSGDLSVYWYQQSLDQGLQFLIQYYNGEERAKGNILERFSAQQFPDLHSELNLSSLELGDSALYFCASSVAGQGNTGELFFGEGSRLTVL.

This clone has at least ten counts. An end of the junction differs from the germline gene, which may be a read error. V gene TRBV7-7 combines with J gene TRBJ2-5, with 10 bases lining up with TRBD2. Germline V gives CDR1 SSHAT, CDR2 FNYEAQ (reference sequence). The CDR3 totals 13 residues. The CDR3 bases are TGTGCTAGCAGCCTAGCGGGAGTAGAGACCCAGTACTTC. Its protein product is CASSLAGVETQYF.

This clone is medium-sized. The chain carries TRBV29-1 and TRBJ1-6, with D unresolved. Trimming removed 4 bases from V and 9 bases from J, with 16 bases in between. The CDR3 totals 14 residues. Germline CDR1 and CDR2: SQVTM and ANQGSEA. CDR3 amino acids: CSVAQDGEGSPLHF. CDR3 sequence (DNA): TGCAGCGTTGCCCAGGACGGGGAGGGTTCACCCCTCCACTTT.

This rearrangement joins TRBV29-1 to TRBJ2-5, with 7 bases that match TRBD2. The V gene's germline CDR1 is SQVTM and CDR2 ANQGSEA. The CDR3 contains 15 residues. Trimming at V came to 3 bases and at J to 4 bases, leaving 11 bases not matched to a gene. The CDR3 DNA follows: TGCAGCGTTGACCGTGTGGACGGGAGGTCAGAGACCCAGTACTTC. Protein product: CSVDRVDGRSETQYF.

This clone was seen a few times. This sequence joins TRBV27 and TRBJ2-2, with D possibly being TRBD1 (5 bases). V was cut by 6 bases and J by 6 bases, with 17 bases left in between. This CDR3 is 15 amino acids long. Germline CDR1 and CDR2: MNHEY and SMNVEV (reference sequence). CDR3 loop: CASSGNPTGPGELFF. The CDR3 DNA reads TGTGCCAGCAGCGGAAACCCAACAGGTCCCGGGGAGCTGTTTTTT.

The chain has TRBV5-1 and TRBJ2-2, with 8 nucleotides matching TRBD1. The CDR3 sequence is 14 residues long. CDR1 and CDR2 from the germline V gene are SGHRS and YFSETQ. V dropped 4 bases and J dropped 7; count of bases not matched to a gene: 6. The CDR3 loop reads CASSQGAGVGELFF. The CDR3 bases are TGCGCCAGCAGCCAGGGGGCCGGTGTCGGGGAGCTGTTTTTT.